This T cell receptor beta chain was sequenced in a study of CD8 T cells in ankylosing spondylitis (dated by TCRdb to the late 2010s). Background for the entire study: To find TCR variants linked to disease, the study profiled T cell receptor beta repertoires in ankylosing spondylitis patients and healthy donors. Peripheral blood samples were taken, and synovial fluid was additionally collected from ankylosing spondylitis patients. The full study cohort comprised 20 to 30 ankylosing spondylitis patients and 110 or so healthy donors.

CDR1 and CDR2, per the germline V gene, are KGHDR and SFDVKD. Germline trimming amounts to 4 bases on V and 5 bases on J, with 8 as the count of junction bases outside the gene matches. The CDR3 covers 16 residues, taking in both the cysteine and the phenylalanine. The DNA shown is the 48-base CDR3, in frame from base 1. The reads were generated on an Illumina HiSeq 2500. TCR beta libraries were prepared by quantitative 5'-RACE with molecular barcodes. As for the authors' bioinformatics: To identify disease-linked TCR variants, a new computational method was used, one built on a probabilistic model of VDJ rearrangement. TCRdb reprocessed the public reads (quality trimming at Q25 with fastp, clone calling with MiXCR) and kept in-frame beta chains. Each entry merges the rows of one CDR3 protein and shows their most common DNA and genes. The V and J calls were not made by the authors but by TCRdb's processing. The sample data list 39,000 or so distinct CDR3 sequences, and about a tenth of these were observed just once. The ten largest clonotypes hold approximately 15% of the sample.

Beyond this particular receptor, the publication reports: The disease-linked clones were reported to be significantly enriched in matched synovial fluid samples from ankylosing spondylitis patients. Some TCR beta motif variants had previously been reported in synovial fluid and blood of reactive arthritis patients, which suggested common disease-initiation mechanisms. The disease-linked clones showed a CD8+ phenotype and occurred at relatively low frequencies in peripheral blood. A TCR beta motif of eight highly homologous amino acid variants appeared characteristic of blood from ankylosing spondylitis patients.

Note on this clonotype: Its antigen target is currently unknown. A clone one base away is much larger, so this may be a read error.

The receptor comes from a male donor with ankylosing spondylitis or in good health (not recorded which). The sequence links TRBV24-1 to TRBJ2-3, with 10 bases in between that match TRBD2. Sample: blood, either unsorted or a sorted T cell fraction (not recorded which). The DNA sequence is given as TGTGCCACCAGTGAGGGTGCGGGGACTAGCGTAGATACGCAGTATTTT. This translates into CATSEGAGTSVDTQYF.